These T cell receptor beta chains were read from a single sample in a study of T cell responses to AZD1222 COVID-19 vaccine. Sequencing used immunoSEQ multiplex PCR; TCRdb keeps in-frame clones, though not all of them. The sample lists under 150,000 clones, roughly 91% occurring once. Here the sequenced sample was peripheral blood, taken on day 0 of AZD1222 vaccination. These receptors were taken from an adult in good health. The CDR3 runs from the conserved cysteine through the conserved F or W. Each record gives: J gene, V gene, clone size, D gene, CDR3 length, CDR3 DNA, CDR3 protein. The D gene is left open where the match is weak. Size is omitted from some rows. Given values are once, few, many or a class for expanded clones.

TRBJ1-3	TRBV10-2	.	.	13	TGCGCCAGCAGTGAGACAGCTGGAAACACCATATATTTT	CASSETAGNTIYF
TRBJ1-6	TRBV6-1	.	TRBD1	20	TGTGCCAGCAGTGCCTTTCCGGGACAGGGGGGAAGCTCCTATAATTCACCCCTCCACTTT	CASSAFPGQGGSSYNSPLHF
TRBJ2-3	TRBV7-9	.	.	15	TGTGCCAGCAGTACAAATAGCGCCTTCACAGATACGCAGTATTTT	CASSTNSAFTDTQYF
TRBJ1-6	TRBV12-3/TRBV12-4	.	.	12	TGTGCCAGCACCCGGAGGAATTCACCCCTCCACTTT	CASTRRNSPLHF
TRBJ1-5	TRBV19	.	.	15	TGTGCCAGTAGTATTCAGGGGCTGGGCAATCAGCCCCAGCATTTT	CASSIQGLGNQPQHF
TRBJ1-1	TRBV4-2	.	TRBD1	17	TGTGCCAGCAGCCAAGAATCGGACAGGGGCGAGGGGACTGAAGCTTTCTTT	CASSQESDRGEGTEAFF
TRBJ2-2	TRBV5-6	.	TRBD2	17	TGTGCCAGCAGCTTGGCGACTAGCGGGAGAAACACCGGGGAGCTGTTTTTT	CASSLATSGRNTGELFF
TRBJ2-7	TRBV7-3	.	TRBD2	16	TGTGCCAGCAGCTCAGGGACTAGCGGGAGGAGGTACGAGCAGTACTTC	CASSSGTSGRRYEQYF
TRBJ1-2	TRBV30	.	.	10	TGTGCCTTTGGACCAGGCGGCTACACCTTC	CAFGPGGYTF
TRBJ1-2	TRBV7-2	.	TRBD1	14	TGTGCCAGCAGCTCGACAGGGAGGGACTATGGCTACACCTTC	CASSSTGRDYGYTF
TRBJ2-7	TRBV11-2	.	.	13	TGTGCCAGCAGCTTAGTTGGTCAGAACGAGCAGTACTTC	CASSLVGQNEQYF
TRBJ1-4	TRBV7-9	.	.	15	TGTGCCGGGTCGGTGGGGGTCGGAGGGACTGAAAAACTGTTTTTT	CAGSVGVGGTEKLFF
TRBJ1-2	TRBV7-8	.	.	13	TGTGCCAGCAGCTTAGGGTGGGAGGCGGGCTACACCTTC	CASSLGWEAGYTF
TRBJ1-2	TRBV7-8	.	TRBD1	17	TGTGCCAGCAGCTTGATGACAGGGGCGCTCTCCTCCTATGGCTACACCTTC	CASSLMTGALSSYGYTF
TRBJ2-7	TRBV5-1	.	.	13	TGCGCCAGCAGGGACGGAGGAGGCTACGAGCAGTACTTC	CASRDGGGYEQYF
TRBJ2-5	TRBV3-1/TRBV3-2	.	TRBD2	15	TGTGCCAGCAGCCCCGTAGCGGGGGGGCCTGGGACCCAGTACTTC	CASSPVAGGPGTQYF
TRBJ1-1	TRBV7-9	.	.	16	TGTGCCAGCAGCTCTCTCGGAGGGGGTATGAACACTGAAGCTTTCTTT	CASSSLGGGMNTEAFF
TRBJ1-6	TRBV13	.	TRBD1	19	TGTGCCAGCAGCTTAATCGAGCCGACAGGGTCGGCCTATAATTCACCCCTCCACTTT	CASSLIEPTGSAYNSPLHF
TRBJ2-5	TRBV3-1/TRBV3-2	.	TRBD2	17	TGTGCCAGCAGCCCCCGGGGTAGCGGGAGGCCCATAGAGACCCAGTACTTC	CASSPRGSGRPIETQYF
TRBJ1-2	TRBV27	once	TRBD1	12	TGTGCCAGCTGGGACAGGGTCTATGGCTACACCTTC	CASWDRVYGYTF
TRBJ2-2	TRBV7-3	once	.	14	TGTGCCAGCAGCTTAGGGATGAACACCGGGGAGCTGTTTTTT	CASSLGMNTGELFF
TRBJ2-7	TRBV27	.	.	13	TGTGCCAGCAGGCACAGAGACAGCTACGAGCAGTACTTC	CASRHRDSYEQYF
TRBJ2-7	TRBV11-3	.	TRBD1	15	TGTGCCAGCAGCTTAGGGGACAGCAGAATCTACGAGCAGTACTTC	CASSLGDSRIYEQYF
TRBJ2-7	TRBV7-2	.	.	14	TGTGCCAGCAGCTTAATCGGGATCCATTACGAGCAGTACTTC	CASSLIGIHYEQYF
TRBJ2-1	TRBV3-1/TRBV3-2	.	.	12	TGTGCCAGCAGCCGAAAATCCAATGAGCAGTTCTTC	CASSRKSNEQFF
TRBJ2-7	TRBV10-3	few	.	12	TGTGCCATCAGGGACACTGGATACGAGCAGTACTTC	CAIRDTGYEQYF
TRBJ1-2	TRBV5-1	.	.	16	TGCGCCAGCAGCCTCCATTCCGGGGGCACCCTCTATGGCTACACCTTC	CASSLHSGGTLYGYTF
TRBJ1-6	TRBV11-2	.	.	17	TGTGCCAGCAGCTACTACAGGCGGCCCCACTATAATTCACCCCTCCACTTT	CASSYYRRPHYNSPLHF
TRBJ2-7	TRBV4-1	.	.	12	TGCGCCAGCAGCCTCCGGGACGACGAGCAGTACTTC	CASSLRDDEQYF
TRBJ1-2	TRBV18	once	.	15	TGTGCCAGCTCACCACCGGTTAGTGCGAGGGTTGGCTACACCTTC	CASSPPVSARVGYTF
TRBJ1-1	TRBV6-5	.	.	14	TGTGCCAGCAGTTCCTCCGGGAGACACACTGAAGCTTTCTTT	CASSSSGRHTEAFF
TRBJ1-1	TRBV12-3/TRBV12-4	.	.	12	TGTGCCAGCACCAAAATTGGTACTGAAGCTTTCTTT	CASTKIGTEAFF
TRBJ2-3	TRBV9	.	TRBD2	16	TGTGCCAGCAGCGCCATGGGACTAGCGGGAGCAGATACGCAGTATTTT	CASSAMGLAGADTQYF
TRBJ1-5	TRBV19	.	.	13	TGTGCCAGTACGTGGGGAGGGAATCAGCCCCAGCATTTT	CASTWGGNQPQHF
TRBJ1-2	TRBV7-2	.	.	13	TGTGCCAGCAGCTTAGGTCGGCAGGTGGCTGGCACCTTC	CASSLGRQVAGTF
TRBJ2-7	TRBV12-3/TRBV12-4	.	.	13	TGTGCCAGCACCTTAGGGGGGGTTGGGGAGCAGTACTTC	CASTLGGVGEQYF
TRBJ1-2	TRBV27	.	TRBD1	14	TGTGCCACCAAACCCGGGACAGGGGTCTATGGCTACACCTTC	CATKPGTGVYGYTF
TRBJ2-2	TRBV7-9	.	.	15	TGTGCCAGCTCGAGTTGGGTGCCCGGCACCGGGGAGCTGTTTTTT	CASSSWVPGTGELFF
TRBJ1-2	TRBV2	.	TRBD1	12	TGTGCCAGCAGTCGGACAGGGGGTGGCTACACCTTC	CASSRTGGGYTF
TRBJ1-2	TRBV2	once	.	13	TGTGCCAGCAGGGCTACAGAGAGCTATGGCTACACCTTC	CASRATESYGYTF
TRBJ2-1	TRBV5-4	.	.	13	TGTGCCAGCAGCTTTCAGGGTTCGGATGAGCAGTTCTTC	CASSFQGSDEQFF
TRBJ1-3	TRBV6-5	.	.	14	TGTGCCAGCAGGGTAATGAACTCTGGAAACACCATATATTTT	CASRVMNSGNTIYF
TRBJ2-1	TRBV9	.	.	13	TGTGCCAGCAGCGTAGCGTTCTTGGATGAGCAGTTCTTC	CASSVAFLDEQFF
TRBJ1-2	TRBV29-1	.	TRBD1	15	TGCAGCGTTGTCGGACAGGGTGGTGCTAACTATGGCTACACCTTC	CSVVGQGGANYGYTF
TRBJ2-7	TRBV7-9	once	.	13	TGTGCCAGCAGCTTCGGGGCAGGGGACGAGCAGTACTTC	CASSFGAGDEQYF
TRBJ1-5	TRBV6-1	.	.	14	TGTGCCAGCAGTGAATCGGGCAGAGATCAGCCCCAGCATTTT	CASSESGRDQPQHF
TRBJ2-2	TRBV30	.	.	14	TGTGCCTGGAGTGGTCTAGCCCACACCGGGGAGCTGTTTTTT	CAWSGLAHTGELFF
TRBJ2-1	TRBV30	.	.	12	TGTGCCTGGAGTCCCGAAAACAATGAGCAGTTCTTC	CAWSPENNEQFF
TRBJ2-7	TRBV4-1	.	TRBD2	16	TGCGCCAGCAGCCAGGGAAGTCTAGCGGGGCTGATGGAGCAGTACTTC	CASSQGSLAGLMEQYF
TRBJ2-7	TRBV14	.	TRBD1	15	TGTGCCAGCAGCTTATCCATGGGACAGGGAAGCGAGCAGTACTTC	CASSLSMGQGSEQYF
TRBJ1-5	TRBV28	.	.	17	TGTGCCAGCAGTTTAAGGGGCCGGACTTATAGCAATCAGCCCCAGCATTTT	CASSLRGRTYSNQPQHF
TRBJ1-3	TRBV7-9	.	.	8	TGTGCCATCGACGGGCCTGACTTT	CAIDGPDF
TRBJ2-5	TRBV28	.	TRBD2	15	TGTGCCAGCAGCTCCCCTCCTAGCGGCCAAGAGACCCAGTACTTC	CASSSPPSGQETQYF